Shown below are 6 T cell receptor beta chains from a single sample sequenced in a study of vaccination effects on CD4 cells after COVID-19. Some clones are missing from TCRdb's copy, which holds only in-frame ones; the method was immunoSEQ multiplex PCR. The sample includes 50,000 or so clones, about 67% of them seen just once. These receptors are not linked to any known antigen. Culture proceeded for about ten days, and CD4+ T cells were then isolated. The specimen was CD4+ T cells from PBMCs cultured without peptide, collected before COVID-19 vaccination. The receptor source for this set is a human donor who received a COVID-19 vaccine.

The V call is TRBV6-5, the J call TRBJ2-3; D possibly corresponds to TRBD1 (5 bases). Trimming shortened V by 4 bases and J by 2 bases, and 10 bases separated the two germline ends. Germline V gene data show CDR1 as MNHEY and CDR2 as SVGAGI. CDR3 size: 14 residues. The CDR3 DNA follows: TGTGCCAGCAGTTTAAGGGGATACACAGATACGCAGTATTTT. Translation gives CASSLRGYTDTQYF.

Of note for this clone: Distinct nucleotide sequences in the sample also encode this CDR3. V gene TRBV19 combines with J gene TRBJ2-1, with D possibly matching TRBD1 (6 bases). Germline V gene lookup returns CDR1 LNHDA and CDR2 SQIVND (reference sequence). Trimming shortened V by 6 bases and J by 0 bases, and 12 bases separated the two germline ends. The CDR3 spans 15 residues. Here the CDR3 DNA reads TGTGCCAGTAGGCTGGACAGAAGCTCCTACAATGAGCAGTTCTTC. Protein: CASRLDRSSYNEQFF.

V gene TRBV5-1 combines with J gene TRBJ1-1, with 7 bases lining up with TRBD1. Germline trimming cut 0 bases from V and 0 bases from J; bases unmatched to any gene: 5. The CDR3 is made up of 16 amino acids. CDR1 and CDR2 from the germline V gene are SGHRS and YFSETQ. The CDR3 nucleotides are TGCGCCAGCAGCTTGGGGGACAGCCTAATGAACACTGAAGCTTTCTTT. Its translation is CASSLGDSLMNTEAFF.

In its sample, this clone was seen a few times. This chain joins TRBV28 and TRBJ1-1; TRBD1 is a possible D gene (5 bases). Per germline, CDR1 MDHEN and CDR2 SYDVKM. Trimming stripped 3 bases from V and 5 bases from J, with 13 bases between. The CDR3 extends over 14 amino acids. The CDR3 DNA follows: TGTGCCAGCAGTTTGTCAGGGCTTGGGACTGAAGCTTTCTTT. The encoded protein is CASSLSGLGTEAFF. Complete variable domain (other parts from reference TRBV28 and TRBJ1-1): DVKVTQSSRYLVKRTGEKVFLECVQDMDHENMFWYRQDPGLGLRLIYFSYDVKMKEKGDIPEGYSVSREKKERFSLILESASTNQTSMYLCASSLSGLGTEAFFGQGTRLTVV.

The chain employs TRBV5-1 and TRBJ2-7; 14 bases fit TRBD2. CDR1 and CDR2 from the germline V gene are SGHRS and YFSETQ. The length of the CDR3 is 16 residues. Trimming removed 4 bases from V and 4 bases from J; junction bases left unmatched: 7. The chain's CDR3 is CASSKRLAGGPYEQYF. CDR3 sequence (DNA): TGCGCCAGCAGCAAAAGACTAGCGGGAGGGCCTTACGAGCAGTACTTC.

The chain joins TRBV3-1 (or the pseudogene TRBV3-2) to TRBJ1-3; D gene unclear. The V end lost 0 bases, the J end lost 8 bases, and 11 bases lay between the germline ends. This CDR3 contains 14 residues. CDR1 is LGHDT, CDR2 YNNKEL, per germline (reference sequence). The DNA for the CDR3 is TGTGCCAGCAGCCAAGATCCACACAAGGACACCATATATTTT. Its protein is CASSQDPHKDTIYF.